These 5 T cell receptor beta chains were all obtained from the same sample, sequenced in a study of vaccination effects on CD4 cells after COVID-19. Isolation of CD4+ T cells took place after less than twelve days of culture. BNT162b2 vaccine or mRNA-1273 vaccine was given to participants in two doses. Clones were read by immunoSEQ multiplex PCR, and TCRdb kept only the in-frame ones, dropping some. The sample records tens of thousands of clones, about 67% being singletons. These receptors are not linked to any known antigen. The input for sequencing was CD4+ T cells from PBMCs cultured without peptide, taken after COVID-19 vaccination. These receptors came from a human donor who received a COVID-19 vaccine.

The chain links TRBV19 to TRBJ1-5; TRBD1 matches at 7 bases. With 10 bases clipped from V and 4 bases from J, the junction kept 7 bases outside the gene matches. The CDR3 contains 13 residues. Germline V gene data show CDR1 as LNHDA and CDR2 as SQIVND (reference sequence). The CDR3 loop reads CAISTGINQPQHF. The DNA for the CDR3 is TGTGCCATTTCGACAGGGATTAATCAGCCCCAGCATTTT.

V and J are TRBV6-5 and TRBJ2-3; 10 bases agree with TRBD1. V was clipped by 5 bases and J by 4 bases; unmatched bases: 3. CDR1 and CDR2 (germline): MNHEY, SVGAGI. The CDR3 is made up of 14 amino acids. The DNA of the CDR3 is TGTGCCAGCAGTCGGGACAGGGGTTCAGATACGCAGTATTTT. This sequence encodes CASSRDRGSDTQYF.

The chain uses TRBV7-7 and TRBJ2-1, with D possibly TRBD2 on 6 matching bases. V lost 1 base, J lost 7 bases, and 14 bases lay in between. Germline CDR1 and CDR2: SSHAT and FNYEAQ (reference sequence). The CDR3 runs 15 residues. The DNA of the CDR3 is TGTGCCAGCAGCTTAGGGGGGGTGATCGATAATGAGCAGTTCTTC. Translated, it gives CASSLGGVIDNEQFF.

This clone was observed a few times. The chain links TRBV7-3 to TRBJ1-2; tentatively, D is TRBD1 (5 bases). Germline CDR1 SGHTA, CDR2 FQGTGA. V was clipped by 4 bases and J by 4 bases, with 10 bases between them. CDR3 length equals 13 residues. The CDR3 spells CASSSGYGYGYTF. The CDR3 region has the DNA TGTGCCAGCAGCTCAGGGTACGGCTATGGCTACACCTTC.

The V call is TRBV5-1, the J call TRBJ2-5; 8 bases match TRBD2. The germline CDR1 and CDR2 sequences are SGHRS and YFSETQ. The V gene end was trimmed by 0 bases and the J gene end by 2 bases; junction bases not matched to a gene: 6. The CDR3 is 16 amino acids. This CDR3 reads CASSLDPGGLQETQYF. CDR3 in DNA: TGCGCCAGCAGCTTGGATCCGGGGGGGTTACAAGAGACCCAGTACTTC.